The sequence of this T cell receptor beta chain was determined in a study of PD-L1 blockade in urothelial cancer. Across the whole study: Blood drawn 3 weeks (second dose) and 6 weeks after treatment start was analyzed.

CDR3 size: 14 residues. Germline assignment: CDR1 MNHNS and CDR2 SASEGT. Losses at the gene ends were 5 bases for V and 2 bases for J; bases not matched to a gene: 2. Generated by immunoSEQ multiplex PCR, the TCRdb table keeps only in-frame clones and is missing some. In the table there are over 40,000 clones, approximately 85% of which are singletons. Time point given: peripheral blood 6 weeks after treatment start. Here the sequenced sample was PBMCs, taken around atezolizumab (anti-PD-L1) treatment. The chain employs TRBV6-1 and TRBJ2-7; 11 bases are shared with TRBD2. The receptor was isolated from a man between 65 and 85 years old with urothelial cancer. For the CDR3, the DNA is TGTGCCAGCAGTTTTAGCGGGAGGGCCTACGAGCAGTACTTC. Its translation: CASSFSGRAYEQYF.